The 20 T cell receptor beta chains presented below share a single source sample, sequenced in a study of cytomegalovirus exposure and HLA in healthy donors. Amplification used 60 Vbeta primers and 13 Jbeta primers. Profiled with immunoSEQ multiplex PCR; TCRdb holds only in-frame clones, not every one. The sample holds approximately 110,000 clones; around 80% are singletons and the top ten take roughly 5.6%. Sequencing was performed on PBMCs. The receptors were gathered from a female donor in good health and CMV-seropositive.

V is TRBV5-1 and J is TRBJ1-6; the D is unclear. The CDR3 is 16 amino acids. V was cut by 1 base and J by 10 bases, with 18 bases left in between. Germline V gene lookup returns CDR1 SGHRS and CDR2 YFSETQ. Here the CDR3 DNA reads TGCGCCAGCAGCTTGACGGGTCAGAGGTATGGGTCACCCCTCCACTTT. Its translation: CASSLTGQRYGSPLHF.

The genes are TRBV5-1 and TRBJ2-7; TRBD1 agrees at 7 bases. Germline CDR1 reads SGHRS; CDR2 reads YFSETQ. CDR3 length: 14 amino acids. The V segment lost 8 bases and the J segment 0 bases; nucleotides outside the gene matches: 8. CDR3 in amino acids: CASSTGQISYEQYF. For the CDR3, the DNA is TGCGCCAGTTCCACGGGACAGATCTCCTACGAGCAGTACTTC.

The chain combines TRBV5-1 with TRBJ1-4; D possibly corresponds to TRBD1 (5 bases). Germline V gives CDR1 SGHRS, CDR2 YFSETQ. V dropped 0 bases and J dropped 2 bases, with 14 bases sitting between them. The CDR3 spans 17 residues. The CDR3 sequence is CASSLGPARATNEKLFF. The CDR3 DNA reads TGCGCCAGCAGCTTGGGGCCCGCCAGGGCGACTAATGAAAAACTGTTTTTT.

The V call is TRBV2, the J call TRBJ1-3; no clear D gene. This CDR3 is built from 15 residues. With 7 bases removed from V and 0 bases from J, the gap between germline ends came to 13 bases. The germline V gene has CDR1 SNHLY and CDR2 FYNNEI. The CDR3 reads CASTMLTGSGNTIYF. CDR3 bases: TGTGCCAGCACCATGCTAACGGGCTCTGGAAACACCATATATTTT.

This clone has a single count. V usage is TRBV11-2 and J usage is TRBJ2-2; TRBD2 might be the D (5 bases). Looked up from germline, CDR1 is SGHAT and CDR2 is FQNNGV. This CDR3 is built from 13 residues. Trimming left V 7 bases short and J 2 bases short, with 8 bases between. The CDR3 spells CASNPGNTGELFF. The CDR3 bases are TGTGCCAGCAATCCGGGAAACACCGGGGAGCTGTTTTTT.

In its sample, this clone was seen a few times. The V and J genes are TRBV30 and TRBJ2-1; D is unresolved. V dropped 4 bases and J dropped 6 bases, with 16 bases sitting between them. This CDR3 contains 14 residues. Per the germline V gene, CDR1 is GTSNPN and CDR2 is SVGIG (reference sequence). The CDR3 spells CAWTATADFNEQFF. In DNA form, the CDR3 reads TGTGCCTGGACCGCGACGGCGGATTTCAATGAGCAGTTCTTC.

As DNA, the CDR3 is TGTGCCAGCAGTGAACTCCCCAGCGGGAGGGCGTACGAGCAGTACTTC. Translated: CASSELPSGRAYEQYF. The chain combines TRBV2 with TRBJ2-7; TRBD2 matches at 10 bases. The CDR3 runs 16 residues. Unmatched junction bases numbered 8, after V lost 2 bases and J lost 4 bases. Per the germline V gene, CDR1 is SNHLY and CDR2 is FYNNEI.

V gene TRBV4-2 combines with J gene TRBJ2-3; 11 bases map to TRBD2. The CDR3 has 17 residues. The germline gives CDR1 LGHNA, CDR2 YNFKEQ. V lost 1 base and J lost 5; bases outside the gene matches: 8. CDR3 sequence (DNA): TGTGCCAGCAGCCAAGTTCGTAGCGGGGGGGCCGAAGATACGCAGTATTTT. Translating gives CASSQVRSGGAEDTQYF.

The chain employs TRBV6-1 and TRBJ1-2; 8 bases match TRBD1. The CDR3 spans 15 residues. Germline values: CDR1 MNHNS, CDR2 SASEGT. V gave up 0 bases and J gave up 8 bases; unmatched junction bases: 8. The CDR3 DNA reads TGTGCCAGCAGTGAAGCGAGTCAGGGGGCTTTCGGCTACACCTTC. It codes for CASSEASQGAFGYTF.

The rearrangement uses TRBV19 and TRBJ1-1; D ambiguous. The CDR3 is 13 amino acids. Per the germline V gene, CDR1 is LNHDA and CDR2 is SQIVND (reference sequence). Trimming removed 6 bases at V and 0 bases at J, with 8 bases between. The CDR3: CASRQKLNTEAFF. The CDR3 DNA follows: TGTGCCAGTAGGCAGAAACTGAACACTGAAGCTTTCTTT.

A single count supports this clone. The rearrangement joins TRBV7-2 to TRBJ1-1; D is ambiguous. The V and J ends lost 2 bases and 5 bases respectively, with 6 bases between them. The CDR3 runs 12 residues. Germline loops: CDR1 SGHTA, CDR2 FQGNSA. This chain's CDR3 is CASSLWRTEAFF. The CDR3 region has the DNA TGTGCCAGCAGCTTATGGCGGACTGAAGCTTTCTTT.

V usage is TRBV6-1 and J usage is TRBJ1-1; no clear D gene. Trimming removed 8 bases at V and 0 bases at J, with 10 bases between. The CDR3 runs 13 residues. Germline CDR1 and CDR2: MNHNS and SASEGT. The CDR3 DNA is TGTGCCAGCCGACAACGGATGAACACTGAAGCTTTCTTT. Translation gives CASRQRMNTEAFF.

The chain is built from TRBV2 and TRBJ1-6; no definite D call. This CDR3 region has 15 residues. CDR1 and CDR2 (germline): SNHLY, FYNNEI. Trimming cost V 5 bases and J 2 bases, with 10 bases left between them. As DNA, the CDR3 is TGTGCCAGCAGTCACGGTGATCCCTATAATTCACCCCTCCACTTT. Translation: CASSHGDPYNSPLHF.

The genes are TRBV27 and TRBJ2-1, with unresolved D. Germline CDR1 is MNHEY and CDR2 is SMNVEV (reference sequence). V dropped 7 bases and J dropped 4 bases, with 5 bases sitting between them. The CDR3 has 11 residues. The CDR3 DNA is TGTGCCAGCACGCAGTACAATGAGCAGTTCTTC. Translation gives CASTQYNEQFF.

This clone was observed once. Here the CDR3 reads CASRKSGGAYEQYF. CDR3 coding DNA: TGTGCCAGCAGAAAAAGCGGGGGGGCCTACGAGCAGTACTTC. J is TRBJ2-7 and V is TRBV6-5, with 10 bases identical to TRBD2. The V gene's germline CDR1 is MNHEY and CDR2 SVGAGI. Losses at the gene ends were 6 bases for V and 2 bases for J; bases not matched to a gene: 4. The CDR3 has 14 amino acids.

The genes are TRBV9 and TRBJ1-1; possible D gene TRBD1, 5 bases. Between the trimmed V and J ends, which lost 0 bases and 3 bases, there was a span of 15 bases. CDR1 is SGDLS and CDR2 is YYNGEE in the germline V gene. This CDR3 comprises 16 residues. The CDR3 region is CASSVGGGWTDTEAFF. The CDR3, as DNA: TGTGCCAGCAGCGTAGGGGGGGGTTGGACGGACACTGAAGCTTTCTTT.

This clone was seen a few times. The rearrangement uses TRBV29-1 and TRBJ2-1; 8 nucleotides line up with TRBD2. V was clipped by 3 bases and J by 6 bases; unmatched bases: 7. This CDR3 is built from 14 residues. The germline V gene has CDR1 SQVTM and CDR2 ANQGSEA. CDR3 DNA sequence: TGCAGCGTTGATATCCAGCGGGGGAGCAATGAGCAGTTCTTC. This sequence encodes CSVDIQRGSNEQFF.

The chain employs TRBV5-4 and TRBJ1-3; no clear D. V lost 1 base and J 4 bases, leaving 12 bases between the germline ends. Germline-derived CDR1 and CDR2 are SGHNT and YYREEE (reference sequence). The CDR3 spans 15 residues. The CDR3 nucleotides read TGTGCCAGCAGCTTGTCTTTTGGGCCAGGAAACACCATATATTTT. It encodes CASSLSFGPGNTIYF.

The rearrangement uses TRBV29-1 and TRBJ2-3; TRBD2 agrees at 9 bases. Looked up from germline, CDR1 is SQVTM and CDR2 is ANQGSEA. The CDR3 length is 15 residues. J lost 0 bases, V lost 1 base, and 2 bases had no gene match. CDR3 region: CSVEGSGRSTDTQYF. The DNA of the CDR3 is TGCAGCGTTGAAGGTAGCGGGAGAAGCACAGATACGCAGTATTTT.

The V and J genes are TRBV28 and TRBJ2-7, with D hard to call. The CDR3 contains 14 residues. Trimming pared 5 bases from V and 3 bases from J, leaving 14 bases between. CDR1 MDHEN and CDR2 SYDVKM come from the germline V gene. CDR3 region: CASSQPRPSYEQYF. The DNA of the CDR3 is TGTGCCAGCAGTCAACCCAGGCCGAGCTACGAGCAGTACTTC.